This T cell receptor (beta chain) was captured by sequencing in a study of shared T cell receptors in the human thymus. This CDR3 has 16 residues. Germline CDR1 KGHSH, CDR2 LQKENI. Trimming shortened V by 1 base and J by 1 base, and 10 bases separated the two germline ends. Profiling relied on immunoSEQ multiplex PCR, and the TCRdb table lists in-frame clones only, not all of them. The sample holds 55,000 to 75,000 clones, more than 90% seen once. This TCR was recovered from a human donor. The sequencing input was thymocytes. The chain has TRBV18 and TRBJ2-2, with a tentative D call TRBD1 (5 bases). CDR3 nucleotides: TGTGCCAGCTCACCACTTTCAGGACAGAACACCGGGGAGCTGTTTTTT. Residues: CASSPLSGQNTGELFF.